This paragraph covers one T cell receptor (beta chain) sequence. This sample was taken from a study of control samples from healthy donors and cancer patients. V lost 5 bases, J lost 4 bases, and 8 bases lay in between. Germline loops: CDR1 LNHDA, CDR2 SQIVND (reference sequence). The CDR3 covers 12 residues. The assay was immunoSEQ multiplex PCR, and TCRdb's table has in-frame clones only and misses some. This table has tens of thousands of clones, around 89% appearing once. V gene TRBV19 combines with J gene TRBJ1-2; no reliable D call. The sequencing input was blood. The source of this sequence is a man aged 50-60 years in good health. The CDR3 region has the DNA TGTGCCAGTAGTCGACAAGGCTATGGCTACACCTTC. Translated, it gives CASSRQGYGYTF.